The present T cell receptor beta chain was sequenced within a study of control samples from healthy donors and cancer patients. TCRdb's table, derived via immunoSEQ multiplex PCR, lists solely in-frame clones and lacks some. This sample carries 150,000 to 200,000 clones, roughly 89% of them seen once, and the ten largest clones take around 1.5%. Germline loops: CDR1 MNHEY, CDR2 SMNVEV (reference sequence). Between the trimmed V and J ends, which lost 2 bases and 3 bases, there was a span of 8 bases. There are 14 residues in the CDR3. Source material: blood. The chain uses TRBV27 and TRBJ2-1; maybe TRBD1 (6 bases). This receptor was identified in a woman aged 25 to 45 in good health. The CDR3 spells CASSLRDNYNEQFF. CDR3 sequence (DNA): TGTGCCAGCAGTTTACGGGACAACTACAATGAGCAGTTCTTC.